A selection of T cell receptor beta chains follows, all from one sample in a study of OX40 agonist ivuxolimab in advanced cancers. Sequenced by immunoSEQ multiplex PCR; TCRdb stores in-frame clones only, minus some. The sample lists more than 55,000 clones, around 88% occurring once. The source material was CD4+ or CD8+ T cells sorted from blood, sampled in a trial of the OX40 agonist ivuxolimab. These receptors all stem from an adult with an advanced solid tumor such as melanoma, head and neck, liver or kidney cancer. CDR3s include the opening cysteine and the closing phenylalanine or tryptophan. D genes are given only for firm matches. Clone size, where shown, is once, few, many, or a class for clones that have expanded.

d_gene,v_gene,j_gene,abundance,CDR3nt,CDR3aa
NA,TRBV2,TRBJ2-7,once,TGTGCCAGCAGTGAATTGGGGGAACGGAACGAGCAGTACTTC,CASSELGERNEQYF
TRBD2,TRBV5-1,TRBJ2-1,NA,TGCGCCAGCAGCTTCATAGGCGGGAGGGCCCTCTACAATGAGCAGTTCTTC,CASSFIGGRALYNEQFF
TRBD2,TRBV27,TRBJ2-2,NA,TGTGCCAGCAGTTTACTCGGGAGGGTTGTCACCGGGGAGCTGTTTTTT,CASSLLGRVVTGELFF
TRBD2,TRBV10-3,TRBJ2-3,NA,TGTGCCATCAGTGAGTTTTTGACTAGCGGGAGAGATACGCAGTATTTT,CAISEFLTSGRDTQYF
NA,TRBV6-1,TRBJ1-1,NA,TGTGCCAGCACCCCGTGGTGGGGAAACACTGAAGCTTTCTTT,CASTPWWGNTEAFF
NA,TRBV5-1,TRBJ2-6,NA,TGCGCCAGCAGCTTCTTCTCTGGGGCCAACGTCCTGACTTTC,CASSFFSGANVLTF
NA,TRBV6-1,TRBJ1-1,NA,TGTGCCAGCAGTGAAACAGGGAGAGGTGAAGCTTTCTTT,CASSETGRGEAFF
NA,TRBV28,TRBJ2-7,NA,TGTGCCAGCCAGGGGTGGCGGGTACCCTACGAGCAGTACTTC,CASQGWRVPYEQYF
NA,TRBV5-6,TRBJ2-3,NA,TGTGCCAGCAGCGCCGGGTTGGAAAGTCGCACAGATACGCAGTATTTT,CASSAGLESRTDTQYF
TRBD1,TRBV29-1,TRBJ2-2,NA,TGCAGCGCCACGACAGGGGCCTCCTGGAGCACCGGGGAGCTGTTTTTT,CSATTGASWSTGELFF
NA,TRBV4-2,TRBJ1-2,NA,TGTGCCAGCAGCCAAGCACAGGTCGGGGGGATGGAGGCCTATGGCTACACCTTC,CASSQAQVGGMEAYGYTF
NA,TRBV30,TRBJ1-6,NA,TGTGCCTGGAGTGTAAGGCAGGGCAATTCACCCCTCCACTTT,CAWSVRQGNSPLHF
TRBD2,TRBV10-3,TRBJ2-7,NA,TGTGCCATCAGTGGTTCTTCTAGCGGGAAAAGCTCCTACGAGCAGTACTTC,CAISGSSSGKSSYEQYF
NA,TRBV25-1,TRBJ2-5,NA,TGTGCCAGCAGTTTAAGGGAGCACCAAGAGACCCAGTACTTC,CASSLREHQETQYF
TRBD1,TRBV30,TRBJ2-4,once,TGTGCCTGGAGTTCACAGGGGGCCGGGCCGGGGATTCAGTACTTC,CAWSSQGAGPGIQYF
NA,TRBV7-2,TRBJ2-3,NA,TGTGCCAGCAGCTTAGCGATGGCGGGGAGAGGAAACACAGATACGCAGTATTTT,CASSLAMAGRGNTDTQYF